This T cell receptor (beta chain) was sequenced during a study of identical twins. From the 5' RACE reads, TCRdb called clonotypes with MiXCR, one entry per CDR3 protein. The table includes about 430,000 distinct CDR3 sequences, 18% detected once. This clonotype was recorded many times. The receptor's source is a man aged 45-65 years in good health. The sequenced sample consisted of naive T cells sorted from blood.

CDR3 DNA sequence: TGTGCCAGCAGTTCCGGGAGCCAGGGGTACAATGAGCAGTTCTTC. Protein product: CASSSGSQGYNEQFF. The chain has TRBV28 and TRBJ2-1; D is perhaps TRBD1 or TRBD2 (6 bases each). Germline CDR1 reads MDHEN; CDR2 reads SYDVKM. The CDR3 extends over 15 amino acids. V was clipped by 4 bases and J by 4 bases, with 14 bases between them.